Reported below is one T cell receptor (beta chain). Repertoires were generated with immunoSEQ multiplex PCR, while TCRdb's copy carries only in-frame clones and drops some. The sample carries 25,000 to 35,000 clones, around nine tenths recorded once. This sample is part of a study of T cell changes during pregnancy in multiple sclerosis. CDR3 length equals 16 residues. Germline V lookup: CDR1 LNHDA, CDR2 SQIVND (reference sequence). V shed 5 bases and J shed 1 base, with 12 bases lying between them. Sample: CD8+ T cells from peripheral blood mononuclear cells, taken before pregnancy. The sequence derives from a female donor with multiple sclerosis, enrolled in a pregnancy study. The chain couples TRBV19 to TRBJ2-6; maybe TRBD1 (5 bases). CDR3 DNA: TGTGCCAGTAGTCCGCCTCAGGGATCTGGGGCCAACGTCCTGACTTTC. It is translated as CASSPPQGSGANVLTF. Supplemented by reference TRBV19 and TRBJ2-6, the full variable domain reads DGGITQSPKYLFRKEGQNVTLSCEQNLNHDAMYWYRQDPGQGLRLIYYSQIVNDFQKGDIAEGYSVSREKKESFPLTVTSAQKNPTAFYLCASSPPQGSGANVLTFGAGSRLTVL.